Here is one T cell receptor (beta chain) with its context. The source of the sample is a study of cytomegalovirus exposure and HLA in healthy donors. The germline V gene has CDR1 SGHRS and CDR2 YFSETQ. This CDR3 comprises 16 residues. J gave up 6 bases and V 4 bases, and 13 bases lay outside the gene matches. Primers: 60 Vbeta forward and 13 Jbeta reverse. Libraries were prepared by immunoSEQ multiplex PCR; TCRdb keeps only in-frame clonotypes and omits some of them. The specimen's table records 180,000 or so clones. The sequenced material came from PBMCs. The J gene is TRBJ1-2, the V gene TRBV5-1, with 9 bases identical to TRBD1. The receptor was derived from a woman between 18 and 30 years old in good health and CMV-seropositive. The CDR3 region is CASSPGTGLFTDGYTF. CDR3 nucleotide sequence: TGCGCCAGCAGCCCCGGGACAGGGTTATTCACTGATGGCTACACCTTC.